Listed here are 11 T cell receptor beta chains from one sample, sequenced in a study of blood T cell repertoires in COVID-19. Profiled with immunoSEQ multiplex PCR; TCRdb holds only in-frame clones, not every one. The sample shows under 250,000 clones, around 80% of them seen only once. The sample was peripheral blood. These TCRs come from a man between 35 and 55 years old with active or convalescent COVID-19.

The V and J genes are TRBV11-3 and TRBJ2-6, with 9 bases matching TRBD1. V trimming: 5 bases; J trimming: 0 bases; junction bases outside the gene matches: 5. Per germline, CDR1 SGHNT and CDR2 YENEEA. The CDR3 covers 17 residues. The CDR3 here is CASSPGQGSSGANVLTF. In DNA form, the CDR3 reads TGTGCCAGCAGCCCAGGACAGGGGTCCTCTGGGGCCAACGTCCTGACTTTC.

The chain joins TRBV6-5 to TRBJ2-5; weak D call: TRBD1 (6 bases). Germline-derived CDR1 and CDR2 are MNHEY and SVGAGI. The germline V and J ends were trimmed by 9 bases and 3 bases, with 17 bases remaining between them. This CDR3 contains 14 residues. The CDR3, as DNA: TGTGCCAGTACCCACCCAGGGGCCAAAGAGACCCAGTACTTC. Its protein is CASTHPGAKETQYF.

The rearrangement links TRBV6-2 or TRBV6-3 to TRBJ1-5, with a tentative D call TRBD1 (6 bases). The germline V gene encodes CDR1 MNHEY and CDR2 SVGEGT. The CDR3 totals 12 residues. Trimming took off 6 bases at V and 7 bases at J, with 10 bases between the two ends. CDR3 nucleotide sequence: TGTGCCAGCAGCCGACAGGCACAGCCCCAGCATTTT. Encoded protein: CASSRQAQPQHF.

V gene TRBV30 combines with J gene TRBJ2-2, with D possibly matching TRBD1 (6 bases). This CDR3 has 16 residues. Trimming shortened V by 5 bases and J by 2 bases, and 18 bases separated the two germline ends. Germline CDR1 is GTSNPN and CDR2 is SVGIG (reference sequence). In nucleotides, the CDR3 is TGTGCCTGGGCTGACAGGTTACCTCTAAACACCGGGGAGCTGTTTTTT. Residues: CAWADRLPLNTGELFF.

V usage is TRBV19 and J usage is TRBJ1-3; 10 positions agree with TRBD1. Germline V gives CDR1 LNHDA, CDR2 SQIVND (reference sequence). The CDR3 length is 15 residues. V shed 7 bases, J shed 2 bases, and the junction held 5 bases outside the gene matches. CDR3 DNA sequence: TGTGCCAGTATCACGACAGGGGGCCCTGGAAACACCATATATTTT. Amino acids: CASITTGGPGNTIYF.

This CDR3 reads CAWSPKGGSQPQHF. DNA of the CDR3: TGTGCCTGGAGTCCCAAAGGGGGCAGTCAGCCCCAGCATTTT. The chain couples TRBV30 to TRBJ1-5; 7 nucleotides agree with TRBD1. This CDR3 is built from 14 residues. Per the germline V gene, CDR1 is GTSNPN and CDR2 is SVGIG (reference sequence). With 2 bases clipped from V and 6 bases from J, the junction kept 7 bases outside the gene matches.

V is TRBV5-1 and J is TRBJ1-6; D uncertain. The CDR3 extends over 15 amino acids. Per germline, CDR1 SGHRS and CDR2 YFSETQ. V lost 0 bases and J 10 bases, leaving 14 bases between the germline ends. The CDR3 nucleotides read TGCGCCAGCAGCTTGGCGGAGGTTGGTACCTCACCCCTCCACTTT. This codes for CASSLAEVGTSPLHF.

V usage is TRBV24-1 and J usage is TRBJ2-1; 13 bases agree with TRBD2. Per germline, CDR1 KGHDR and CDR2 SFDVKD. This CDR3 spans 16 amino acids. Unmatched junction bases numbered 5, after V lost 2 bases and J lost 8 bases. This CDR3 reads CATSDSGTSGIHEQFF. Here the CDR3 DNA reads TGTGCCACCAGTGATTCCGGGACTAGCGGGATTCATGAGCAGTTCTTC.

The genes are TRBV3-1 (or the pseudogene TRBV3-2) and TRBJ1-1, with unresolved D. Germline CDR1 reads LGHDT; CDR2 reads YNNKEL (reference sequence). V was trimmed by 4 bases and J by 0 bases, leaving 9 bases between them. This CDR3 comprises 14 residues. The CDR3 DNA sequence: TGTGCCAGCAGCCCGACACAAGTGAACACTGAAGCTTTCTTT. Translating gives CASSPTQVNTEAFF.

V is TRBV12-5 and J is TRBJ1-1, with D maybe TRBD1 (5 bases). The V and J ends lost 4 bases and 10 bases respectively, with 22 bases between them. CDR3 size: 15 residues. The germline gives CDR1 LGHNT, CDR2 FRNRAP. DNA of the CDR3: TGTGCTAGTGGTTCAGCTCGGGGAGGGGACGAAGGAGCTTTCTTT. Amino acid sequence: CASGSARGGDEGAFF.

V and J are TRBV18 and TRBJ2-3, with 7 bases identical to TRBD2. This CDR3 is 16 amino acids long. Germline values: CDR1 KGHSH, CDR2 LQKENI. Trimming removed 0 bases from V and 2 bases from J; junction bases left unmatched: 5. The CDR3 reads CASSPPTGGLTDTQYF. Here the CDR3 DNA reads TGTGCCAGCTCACCACCCACGGGGGGACTCACAGATACGCAGTATTTT.